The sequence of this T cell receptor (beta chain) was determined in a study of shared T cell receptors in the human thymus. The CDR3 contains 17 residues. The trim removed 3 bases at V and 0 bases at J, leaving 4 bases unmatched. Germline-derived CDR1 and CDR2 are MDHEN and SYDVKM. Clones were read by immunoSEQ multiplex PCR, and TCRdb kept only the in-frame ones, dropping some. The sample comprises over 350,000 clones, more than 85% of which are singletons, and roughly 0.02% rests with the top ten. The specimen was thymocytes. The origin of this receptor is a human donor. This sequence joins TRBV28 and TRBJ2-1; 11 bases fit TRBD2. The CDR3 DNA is TGTGCCAGCAGTTTTCCCGGGACTAGCGGCTCCTACAATGAGCAGTTCTTC. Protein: CASSFPGTSGSYNEQFF.